One sample yielded the 29 T cell receptor beta chains listed below, sequenced in a study of response to subunit inactivated influenza vaccine. TCRdb re-derived calls from the RT-PCR reads in MiXCR, one entry per CDR3 protein. The repertoire holds about 530,000 distinct CDR3 sequences, over 10% seen once, with over 10% in the top ten. The input for sequencing was PBMCs from blood, taken about 6 weeks after vaccination. Receptors originate from a man in his fifties or sixties who received an inactivated influenza vaccine.

This clonotype has a handful of counts. The chain combines TRBV7-9 with TRBJ1-2; possible D gene TRBD1, 6 bases. Germline-derived CDR1 and CDR2 are SEHNR and FQNEAQ (reference sequence). With 5 bases removed from V and 4 bases from J, the gap between germline ends came to 14 bases. The CDR3 has 14 residues. CDR3 region: CASSATGSGYGYTF. As DNA, the CDR3 is TGTGCCAGCAGCGCTACAGGGTCGGGCTATGGCTACACCTTC.

This clonotype was recorded at least ten times. This chain uses TRBV7-2 with TRBJ2-5; D not resolved. CDR3 size: 13 residues. Looked up from germline, CDR1 is SGHTA and CDR2 is FQGNSA. V lost 5 bases, J lost 5 bases, and 12 bases lay in between. CDR3 amino acids: CASSLGSPETQYF. The CDR3 DNA sequence: TGTGCCAGCAGCCTTGGTAGCCCGGAGACCCAGTACTTC. The whole variable domain, remainder taken from reference TRBV7-2 and TRBJ2-5, is GAGVSQSPSNKVTEKGKDVELRCDPISGHTALYWYRQSLGQGLEFLIYFQGNSAPDKSGLPSDRFSAERTGGSVSTLTIQRTQQEDSAVYLCASSLGSPETQYFGPGTRLLVL.

This chain links TRBV20-1 with TRBJ2-3, with 8 bases lining up with TRBD2. The CDR3 extends over 15 amino acids. V trimming: 1 base; J trimming: 3 bases; junction bases outside the gene matches: 6. Germline V gene lookup returns CDR1 DFQATT and CDR2 SNEGSKA (reference sequence). The chain's CDR3 is CSARVGGGGTDTQYF. The CDR3 DNA follows: TGCAGTGCTAGAGTTGGTGGCGGGGGGACAGATACGCAGTATTTT.

The chain combines TRBV5-1 with TRBJ1-1, with D uncertain. Germline V gene sequence: CDR1 SGHRS, CDR2 YFSETQ. The V end lost 0 bases, the J end lost 1 base, and 7 bases lay between the germline ends. This CDR3 contains 14 residues. The CDR3 DNA reads as TGCGCCAGCAGCTTGGACAGTCAGAACACTGAAGCTTTCTTT. This translates into CASSLDSQNTEAFF.

This clonotype was seen ten or more times. The chain is built from TRBV18 and TRBJ2-1; no reliable D call. The CDR3 length is 14 residues. CDR1 is KGHSH and CDR2 is LQKENI in the germline V gene. Between the trimmed V and J ends, which lost 4 bases and 0 bases, there was a span of 7 bases. This CDR3 is CASSRSSSYNEQFF. In nucleotides, the CDR3 is TGTGCCAGCTCACGTTCTAGCTCCTACAATGAGCAGTTCTTC. Supplemented by reference TRBV18 and TRBJ2-1, the full variable domain reads NAGVMQNPRHLVRRRGQEARLRCSPMKGHSHVYWYRQLPEEGLKFMVYLQKENIIDESGMPKERFSAEFPKEGPSILRIQQVVRGDSAAYFCASSRSSSYNEQFFGPGTRLTVL.

CDR3 sequence reads: CASSLSSQLYSNQPQHF. The CDR3 DNA reads TGTGCCAGCAGCTTAAGTTCACAGCTCTATAGCAATCAGCCCCAGCATTTT. The chain joins TRBV7-2 to TRBJ1-5, with D hard to call. The germline V gene has CDR1 SGHTA and CDR2 FQGNSA. Between the trimmed V and J ends, which lost 2 bases and 0 bases, there was a span of 14 bases. The CDR3 has 17 amino acids.

The chain combines TRBV7-2 with TRBJ1-2; D is undetermined. This CDR3 region has 13 residues. Trimming shortened V by 4 bases and J by 2 bases, and 8 bases separated the two germline ends. The germline V gene encodes CDR1 SGHTA and CDR2 FQGNSA. The DNA of the CDR3 is TGTGCCAGCAGCTGGACGGGGAACTATGGCTACACCTTC. This translates into CASSWTGNYGYTF.

This clonotype was detected a few times. V usage is TRBV5-1 and J usage is TRBJ2-3; 12 nucleotides agree with TRBD2. The CDR3 contains 18 residues. V was clipped by 1 base and J by 6 bases; unmatched bases: 12. The V gene's germline CDR1 is SGHRS and CDR2 YFSETQ. The CDR3 bases are TGCGCCAGCAGCTTGCTTGGTCCTAGCGGGGGGGCCGTTGATACGCAGTATTTT. Translation gives CASSLLGPSGGAVDTQYF.

This clonotype has only a few counts. The rearrangement joins TRBV20-1 to TRBJ1-2; D is unresolved. Trimming removed 3 bases from V and 8 bases from J, with 16 bases in between. Per the germline V gene, CDR1 is DFQATT and CDR2 is SNEGSKA (reference sequence). This CDR3 is 13 amino acids long. CDR3 in amino acids: CSASIRALGGYTF. CDR3 nucleotide sequence: TGCAGTGCTAGCATAAGGGCCCTGGGGGGCTACACCTTC.

The J gene is TRBJ2-2, the V gene TRBV7-2; 10 nucleotides agree with TRBD2. This CDR3 has 17 amino acids. The V and J ends lost 3 bases and 4 bases, in that order; junction bases with no gene match: 8. The germline V gene encodes CDR1 SGHTA and CDR2 FQGNSA. The CDR3 protein is CASSLRLAGVITGELFF. CDR3 DNA sequence: TGTGCCAGCAGCTTGCGTCTAGCGGGAGTGATCACCGGGGAGCTGTTTTTT.

This clonotype was counted only a few times. The V and J genes are TRBV28 and TRBJ2-5, with D perhaps TRBD1 or TRBD2 (6 bases each). This CDR3 is built from 13 residues. V lost 5 bases to trimming and J lost 5 bases, with 12 bases between them. Germline V gives CDR1 MDHEN, CDR2 SYDVKM. CDR3 sequence reads: CASSQRGGETQYF. CDR3 coding DNA: TGTGCCAGCAGTCAAAGAGGGGGGGAGACCCAGTACTTC.

The chain couples TRBV6-5 to TRBJ2-2; D possibly matches TRBD1 or TRBD2 (7 bases each). The germline gives CDR1 MNHEY, CDR2 SVGAGI. CDR3 length: 17 amino acids. Trimming shortened V by 2 bases and J by 5 bases, and 18 bases separated the two germline ends. The chain's CDR3 is CASSYPDRAGRTGELFF. The CDR3 DNA is TGTGCCAGCAGTTACCCCGACAGGGCCGGGAGGACCGGGGAGCTGTTTTTT.

The J gene is TRBJ1-2, the V gene TRBV27; possible D gene TRBD1, 6 bases. The V gene's germline CDR1 is MNHEY and CDR2 SMNVEV (reference sequence). The CDR3 sequence is 14 residues long. Trimming left V 4 bases short and J 8 bases short, with 17 bases between. The CDR3 loop is CASSSLGGSRGYTF. Here the CDR3 DNA reads TGTGCCAGCAGTTCGCTCGGGGGCTCGCGGGGCTACACCTTC.

The chain carries TRBV5-1 and TRBJ2-7; 13 bases match TRBD2. This CDR3 contains 15 residues. Trimming cost V 3 bases and J 6 bases; bases outside gene matches: 6. Germline CDR1 and CDR2: SGHRS and YFSETQ. The CDR3 reads CASSSGLAGAAEQYF. The CDR3 DNA sequence: TGCGCCAGCAGCTCCGGACTAGCGGGAGCTGCCGAGCAGTACTTC.

This chain uses TRBV7-9 with TRBJ2-1, with 8 bases lining up with TRBD2. Germline V gene sequence: CDR1 SEHNR, CDR2 FQNEAQ (reference sequence). This CDR3 has 16 residues. The trim removed 5 bases at V and 0 bases at J, leaving 6 bases unmatched. CDR3 DNA sequence: TGTGCCAGCAGCCCAATAAGCGGGAGCTCCTACAATGAGCAGTTCTTC. Protein: CASSPISGSSYNEQFF. Combining the CDR3 with reference TRBV7-9 and TRBJ2-1 gives the whole variable domain DTGVSQNPRHKITKRGQNVTFRCDPISEHNRLYWYRQTLGQGPEFLTYFQNEAQLEKSRLLSDRFSAERPKGSFSTLEIQRTEQGDSAMYLCASSPISGSSYNEQFFGPGTRLTVL.

This sequence joins TRBV6-1 and TRBJ2-2, with 10 bases that match TRBD2. The germline CDR1 and CDR2 sequences are MNHNS and SASEGT. The CDR3 runs 16 residues. The ends lost 7 bases at V and 4 bases at J; junction bases unmatched: 9. CDR3: CASTRIAGGSTGELFF. The CDR3 DNA is TGTGCCAGCACCAGAATAGCGGGAGGATCCACCGGGGAGCTGTTTTTT.

Only a few counts were recorded for this clonotype. The J gene is TRBJ1-1, the V gene TRBV12-3 or TRBV12-4; D perhaps matches TRBD1 (5 bases). The V and J ends lost 5 bases and 6 bases respectively, with 10 bases between them. There are 12 residues in the CDR3. The chain's CDR3 is CASSPGVAEAFF. The CDR3 DNA follows: TGTGCCAGCAGTCCGGGGGTCGCTGAAGCTTTCTTT.

The chain is built from TRBV3-1 and TRBJ2-3; 13 nucleotides line up with TRBD2. J lost 0 bases, V lost 4 bases, and 16 bases had no gene match. This CDR3 contains 21 residues. Germline V gene lookup returns CDR1 LGHDT and CDR2 YNNKEL (reference sequence). CDR3 DNA sequence: TGTGCCAGCAGCCCGTATATTATACTAGCGGGAGGGCCGAGGAGCACAGATACGCAGTATTTT. The encoded protein is CASSPYIILAGGPRSTDTQYF.

This clonotype has a single count. The V call is TRBV7-6, the J call TRBJ2-1; no firm D call. Germline CDR1 reads SGHVS; CDR2 reads FNYEAQ. The CDR3 sequence is 12 residues long. Trimming stripped 5 bases from V and 10 bases from J, with 12 bases between. CDR3 amino acids: CASSPPSGEQFF. DNA of the CDR3: TGTGCCAGCAGCCCCCCCTCCGGCGAGCAGTTCTTC. The full variable domain, in which reference TRBV7-6 and TRBJ2-1 provide the parts outside the CDR3, is GAGVSQSPRYKVTKRGQDVALRCDPISGHVSLYWYRQALGQGPEFLTYFNYEAQQDKSGLPNDRFSAERPEGSISTLTIQRTEQRDSAMYRCASSPPSGEQFFGPGTRLTVL.

The table lists this clonotype with many counts. This chain links TRBV5-6 with TRBJ2-2, with TRBD1 matching over 8 bases. Germline V gene data show CDR1 as SGHDT and CDR2 as YYEEEE. V shed 2 bases, J shed 2 bases, and the junction held 2 bases outside the gene matches. The CDR3 covers 15 residues. The CDR3 sequence: CASSLQGVNTGELFF. DNA of the CDR3: TGTGCCAGCAGCTTACAGGGGGTCAACACCGGGGAGCTGTTTTTT.

The rearrangement uses TRBV4-2 and TRBJ1-3; D remains unclear. The CDR3 extends over 14 amino acids. From germline, CDR1 is LGHNA and CDR2 YNFKEQ. V gave up 0 bases and J gave up 2 bases, with 5 bases separating them. The CDR3 DNA reads TGTGCCAGCAGCCAAGATAGGACTGGAAACACCATATATTTT. Translation: CASSQDRTGNTIYF.

This rearrangement joins TRBV19 to TRBJ2-2; D is unclear. V gave up 5 bases and J gave up 6 bases, with 10 bases separating them. The V gene's germline CDR1 is LNHDA and CDR2 SQIVND (reference sequence). The CDR3 sequence is 13 residues long. CDR3 residues: CASSRQFSGELFF. CDR3 DNA: TGTGCCAGTAGTCGCCAGTTCTCCGGGGAGCTGTTTTTT.

This clonotype was seen a few times. V and J are TRBV6-5 and TRBJ2-3; perhaps TRBD2 as D (7 bases). The germline CDR1 and CDR2 sequences are MNHEY and SVGAGI. Trimming stripped 3 bases from V and 2 bases from J, with 18 bases between. This CDR3 has 17 amino acids. In DNA, the CDR3 is TGTGCCAGCAGTTATCTCCAGGGGAGCGGGGTCACAGATACGCAGTATTTT. This sequence encodes CASSYLQGSGVTDTQYF.

Comment on this clonotype: Being one base from a much bigger clone, this may be a read error. The genes are TRBV20-1 and TRBJ2-1; D might be TRBD2 (5 bases). The CDR3 contains 14 residues. Germline V gives CDR1 DFQATT, CDR2 SNEGSKA (reference sequence). The CDR3 DNA is TGCAGTGCCCCTTCCGGGATGGGGTACAATGAGCTGTTCTTC. Translation gives CSAPSGMGYNELFF.

This clonotype occurred a few times. V usage is TRBV7-9 and J usage is TRBJ1-4; D gene unclear. CDR1 and CDR2 from the germline V gene are SEHNR and FQNEAQ (reference sequence). This CDR3 has 14 residues. V shed 1 base and J shed 8 bases, with 11 bases lying between them. The CDR3 DNA reads as TGTGCCAGCAGCTTAGAAGGAACAGCCGAAAAACTGTTTTTT. Its translation is CASSLEGTAEKLFF.

This clonotype was seen ten or more times. This chain uses TRBV11-2 with TRBJ2-2; D gene uncertain. From germline, CDR1 is SGHAT and CDR2 FQNNGV. V lost 5 bases and J lost 7, with 14 bases in between. The CDR3 has 14 amino acids. Written as DNA, the CDR3 is TGTGCCAGCAGCCCTCCGTTGTGGGGCGGGGAGCTGTTTTTT. Amino acids: CASSPPLWGGELFF.

This clonotype was recorded at least ten times. An end of the junction differs from the germline gene, which may be a read error. V gene TRBV24-1 combines with J gene TRBJ1-1; D is possibly TRBD1 (5 bases). This CDR3 is 12 amino acids long. Germline CDR1 and CDR2: KGHDR and SFDVKD. CDR3 nucleotide sequence: TGTGCAACCAAGGGGCTGAACACTGAAGCTTTCTTT. It codes for CATKGLNTEAFF.

The table lists this clonotype with a few counts. The chain employs TRBV20-1 and TRBJ2-1; D gene ambiguous. V was clipped by 7 bases and J by 8 bases, with 15 bases between them. CDR1 and CDR2 from the germline V gene are DFQATT and SNEGSKA (reference sequence). The CDR3 totals 12 residues. DNA of the CDR3: TGCAGTGTCCGGCAGATATACTATGAGCAGTTCTTC. Translation gives CSVRQIYYEQFF.

The gene calls are TRBV25-1 and TRBJ2-7, with 11 bases fitting TRBD2. V lost 1 base, J lost 3 bases, and 11 bases stayed unmatched. The CDR3 runs 18 residues. Per the germline V gene, CDR1 is MGHDK and CDR2 is SYGVNS. CDR3 protein: CASSELGLAEDPDYEQYF. The CDR3 nucleotides are TGTGCCAGCAGTGAATTGGGACTAGCGGAGGACCCAGACTACGAGCAGTACTTC.